Listed here are 18 T cell receptor beta chains from one sample, sequenced in a study of blood T cell repertoires in COVID-19. Sequencing was performed with immunoSEQ multiplex PCR; in TCRdb, only in-frame clones are kept and a portion is missing. The sample shows roughly 150,000 clones, almost 85% of them seen only once. The sequenced material came from peripheral blood. All receptors come from a human donor with acute or convalescent COVID-19. The donor label of this sample is uncertain.

The CDR3 DNA reads TGTGCCAGCAGCCACGACAGTGGGGTCTATGGCTACACCTTC. It specifies CASSHDSGVYGYTF. The chain carries TRBV7-2 and TRBJ1-2, with D possibly TRBD1 on 5 matching bases. The CDR3 consists of 14 residues. Germline CDR1 is SGHTA and CDR2 is FQGNSA. Trimming cost V 5 bases and J 4 bases, with 14 bases left between them.

The J gene is TRBJ2-5, the V gene TRBV7-9; 10 bases map to TRBD2. The junction had 8 bases not matched to a gene; V was cut back by 5 bases and J by 5 bases. The CDR3 spans 15 residues. Germline values: CDR1 SEHNR, CDR2 FQNEAQ (reference sequence). As DNA, the CDR3 is TGTGCCAGCAGCGTATTCCTGGGACTAGCGGAGACCCAGTACTTC. Translating gives CASSVFLGLAETQYF.

The chain couples TRBV18 to TRBJ2-7, with 10 bases aligning to TRBD2. Germline CDR1 KGHSH, CDR2 LQKENI. The CDR3 extends over 13 amino acids. Trimming took 3 bases from V and 9 from J; bases not matched to a gene: 5. CDR3 in amino acids: CASSPTSGRGQYF. The DNA for the CDR3 is TGTGCCAGCTCACCCACAAGCGGGAGGGGGCAGTACTTC.

The chain couples TRBV7-2 to TRBJ2-7, with 12 bases matching TRBD1. Germline V gene sequence: CDR1 SGHTA, CDR2 FQGNSA. Trimming took 5 bases from V and 6 from J; bases not matched to a gene: 14. This CDR3 has 17 residues. In DNA form, the CDR3 reads TGTGCCAGCAGCAGGGGCGGGACAGGGGGCGCAAGAGGCGAGCAGTACTTC. It specifies CASSRGGTGGARGEQYF.

The chain couples TRBV4-3 to TRBJ2-2, with 14 nucleotides matching TRBD2. This CDR3 is 17 amino acids long. V trimming: 3 bases; J trimming: 4 bases; junction bases outside the gene matches: 4. CDR1 is LGHNA, CDR2 YSLEER, per germline. The CDR3 nucleotides read TGCGCCAGCAGCCAGGGGACTAGCGGGGGAGTCACCGGGGAGCTGTTTTTT. The encoded protein is CASSQGTSGGVTGELFF.

In its sample, this clone was seen once. The rearrangement links TRBV19 to TRBJ2-7, with D possibly being TRBD1 (5 bases). V lost 3 bases, J lost 0 bases, and 12 bases lay in between. CDR3 length: 15 amino acids. CDR1 and CDR2 from the germline V gene are LNHDA and SQIVND (reference sequence). CDR3 residues: CASSIQDIPSYEQYF. CDR3 DNA sequence: TGTGCCAGTAGTATTCAGGACATACCCTCCTACGAGCAGTACTTC. Together with reference TRBV19 and TRBJ2-7, the CDR3 gives the full variable domain: DGGITQSPKYLFRKEGQNVTLSCEQNLNHDAMYWYRQDPGQGLRLIYYSQIVNDFQKGDIAEGYSVSREKKESFPLTVTSAQKNPTAFYLCASSIQDIPSYEQYFGPGTRLTVT.

This clone was observed a few times. V and J are TRBV2 and TRBJ1-6; D not resolved. Per germline, CDR1 SNHLY and CDR2 FYNNEI. The CDR3 is 13 amino acids. The germline V and J ends were trimmed by 8 bases and 7 bases, with 12 bases remaining between them. DNA of the CDR3: TGTGCCAGCGGAAGTGCAGCGAATTCACCCCTCCACTTT. This encodes CASGSAANSPLHF.

This sequence joins TRBV25-1 and TRBJ1-2; 7 nucleotides agree with TRBD1. CDR3 length: 14 amino acids. The germline V gene has CDR1 MGHDK and CDR2 SYGVNS. With V trimmed by 5 bases and J by 2 bases, 5 bases remained unmatched. This CDR3 is CASSSLGGNYGYTF. As DNA, the CDR3 is TGTGCCAGCAGTTCCCTAGGGGGCAACTATGGCTACACCTTC.

The chain couples TRBV19 to TRBJ2-3, with 9 bases matching TRBD2. This CDR3 is built from 16 residues. CDR1 and CDR2 from the germline V gene are LNHDA and SQIVND (reference sequence). V gave up 7 bases and J gave up 5 bases; unmatched junction bases: 13. The CDR3 sequence is CASTLLGGGAEDTQYF. CDR3 nucleotide sequence: TGTGCCAGTACCTTGTTGGGCGGGGGGGCCGAAGATACGCAGTATTTT.

The rearrangement joins TRBV7-8 to TRBJ2-3; D gene ambiguous. Germline V gene lookup returns CDR1 SGHVS and CDR2 FQNEAQ. The CDR3 contains 14 residues. V gave up 3 bases and J gave up 4 bases, with 11 bases separating them. CDR3 loop: CASSLHSSADTQYF. The CDR3 DNA reads TGTGCCAGCAGCTTGCACAGCTCCGCAGATACGCAGTATTTT.

The chain employs TRBV9 and TRBJ2-7; D possibly corresponds to TRBD1 (5 bases). This CDR3 spans 13 amino acids. Per the germline V gene, CDR1 is SGDLS and CDR2 is YYNGEE. Trimming removed 0 bases from V and 3 bases from J, with 7 bases in between. The CDR3 sequence: CASSVDRGYEQYF. The CDR3 nucleotides are TGTGCCAGCAGCGTAGATAGGGGCTACGAGCAGTACTTC.

V and J are TRBV29-1 and TRBJ2-5, with TRBD2 identical over 12 bases. J lost 8 bases, V lost 5 bases, and 6 bases had no gene match. The CDR3 has 13 amino acids. Looked up from germline, CDR1 is SQVTM and CDR2 is ANQGSEA. The CDR3 sequence is CSVPGLAGQTQYF. The CDR3, as DNA: TGCAGCGTTCCCGGACTAGCGGGGCAAACCCAGTACTTC.

The CDR3 sequence is CASSQDFLRSSPLHF. CDR3 nucleotide sequence: TGTGCCAGCTCACAAGACTTCCTCAGAAGCTCACCCCTCCACTTT. The J gene is TRBJ1-6, the V gene TRBV18; D gene uncertain. V dropped 4 bases and J dropped 10 bases, with 17 bases sitting between them. Germline values: CDR1 KGHSH, CDR2 LQKENI. The CDR3 has 15 residues.

There are a few counts of this clone. The V and J genes are TRBV7-9 and TRBJ1-1; tentative D call: TRBD1 (5 bases). CDR1 is SEHNR, CDR2 FQNEAQ, per germline (reference sequence). The CDR3 runs to 17 residues. The V end lost 2 bases, the J end lost 4 bases, and 20 bases lay between the germline ends. The CDR3: CASSLFLGVRLGTEAFF. DNA for the CDR3: TGTGCCAGCAGCTTATTCTTAGGGGTCCGCCTCGGCACTGAAGCTTTCTTT.

The rearrangement links TRBV15 to TRBJ2-4; D possibly corresponds to TRBD1 (6 bases). From germline, CDR1 is LNHNV and CDR2 YYDKDF (reference sequence). Trimming stripped 3 bases from V and 0 bases from J, with 27 bases between. This CDR3 is built from 21 residues. CDR3 sequence: CATSSETGHIQRIIAKNIQYF. As DNA, the CDR3 is TGTGCCACCAGCAGTGAAACAGGGCACATCCAAAGGATTATAGCCAAAAACATTCAGTACTTC.

This clone has at least ten counts. The chain combines TRBV4-2 with TRBJ2-2, with 11 bases lining up with TRBD1. Germline trimming cut 4 bases from V and 4 bases from J; bases unmatched to any gene: 8. This CDR3 spans 17 amino acids. Per germline, CDR1 LGHNA and CDR2 YNFKEQ. Here the CDR3 reads CASSRDRDRGTTGELFF. In DNA form, the CDR3 reads TGTGCCAGCAGCCGGGACCGGGACAGGGGGACCACCGGGGAGCTGTTTTTT.

The rearrangement joins TRBV6-4 to TRBJ2-7; D not certain. Germline loops: CDR1 MRHNA, CDR2 SNTAGT. Trimming removed 1 base at V and 2 bases at J, with 9 bases between. The CDR3 contains 14 residues. The CDR3 region has the DNA TGTGCCAGCAGTGACTTCAGGAAGGCCTACGAGCAGTACTTC. It translates to CASSDFRKAYEQYF.

The V gene is TRBV6-6, the J gene TRBJ2-7, with D possibly TRBD1 on 5 matching bases. Trimming pared 0 bases from V and 4 bases from J, leaving 7 bases between. Germline values: CDR1 MNHNY, CDR2 SVGAGI (reference sequence). This CDR3 has 13 residues. Here the CDR3 reads CASSYSDTYEQYF. CDR3 in DNA: TGTGCCAGCAGTTACTCGGACACGTACGAGCAGTACTTC.